This T cell receptor beta chain was identified in a study of blood T cell repertoires in COVID-19 (dated by TCRdb to the early 2020s). Describing the broader study: The collaborator samples originated in the United States, Italy and Spain and spanned the acute and convalescent phases of COVID-19. The repertoires were released in a freely available public database intended as a resource for research on the immune response to SARS-CoV-2. The material from the prospective study consisted of cDNA or gDNA derived from T cells, B-cell-depleted T cells, or PBMCs. Nearly every sample came with metadata listing a de-identified subject ID, COVID-19 status, age in years and sex. Samples were obtained from the ongoing ImmuneRACE study (first 160 participants) and from some 1,200 subjects provided by 6 global collaborators. HLA class I and class II types, where available, came from metadata supplied by the sample provider rather than from assay-based typing. Deeply sampled blood TCRbeta repertoires from subjects exposed to, actively infected with, or recovered from COVID-19 were included in the dataset.

In the prospective study, participants were roughly 18 to 95 years old, resided in 24 geographic areas of the United States, and were enrolled through a virtual design. In the prospective study, participants were assigned to cohorts based on the clinical history participants reported in a screening survey and a study questionnaire. Each participant in the prospective study had whole blood, serum and a nasopharyngeal or oropharyngeal swab collected by mobile phlebotomists. Over a roughly 2-month period, participants in the prospective study had the option of providing additional blood draws and questionnaires. Blood samples from the prospective study were shipped frozen or at room temperature prior to DNA extraction. Notes on this clone: Its antigen is not yet known. There are no base qualities to consult, and no much larger clone falls within one base.

Overall results and qualifications from the work: The quantity of clinical and demographic metadata differed by source and by participant and was supplied without curation.

TCRbeta CDR3 regions were amplified from genomic DNA using the immunoSEQ Assay, a bias-controlled multiplex PCR. The paper's data handling went like this. Within the assay, amplification of reference gene primers was used to estimate how many nucleated cells each sample contained. To quantify the absolute abundance of each unique TCRbeta CDR3 rearrangement, sequence reads were collapsed and filtered. For each sample, productive Simpson clonality was calculated as the square root of Simpson's diversity index across productive rearrangements. TCRdb holds this immuneACCESS table with in-frame rearrangements only. Some clones are missing; in checked studies, unresolved V genes explain under half, and the rest has no known cause. Clone size and the V and J calls come from that table; the DNA yielded D and trimming. This sample gives 120,000 to 150,000 clones in total; over 75% of them show up just once. 0.95% to 1.5% of the sample rests with the top ten.

Reading the germline V gene gives CDR1 MDHEN and CDR2 SYDVKM. The CDR3 has 14 amino acids, counting the end cysteine and phenylalanine. Only CDR3 DNA is held: 42 bases, read in frame from base 1. The V and J ends are trimmed by 6 bases and 1 base, leaving 9 bases between them. This receptor chain uses TRBV28 and TRBJ2-2; TRBD1 is perhaps the D gene, given 6 matching bases. Sequencing was done on a sample of PBMCs or T cells enriched from blood (not recorded which). The receptor was isolated from a woman aged 25 to 39 with acute COVID-19. This receptor carries the CDR3 CASSSGQNTGELFF. The sequenced DNA: TGTGCCAGCAGCTCGGGACAGAACACCGGGGAGCTGTTTTTT.